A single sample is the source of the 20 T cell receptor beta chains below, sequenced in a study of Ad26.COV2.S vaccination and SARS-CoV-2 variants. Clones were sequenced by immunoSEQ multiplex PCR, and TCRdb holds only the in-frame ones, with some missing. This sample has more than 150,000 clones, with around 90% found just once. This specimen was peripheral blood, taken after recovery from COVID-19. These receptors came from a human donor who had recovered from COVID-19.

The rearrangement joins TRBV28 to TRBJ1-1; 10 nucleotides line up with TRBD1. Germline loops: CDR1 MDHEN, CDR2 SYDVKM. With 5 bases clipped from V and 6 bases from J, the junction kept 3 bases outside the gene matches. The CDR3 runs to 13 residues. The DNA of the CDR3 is TGTGCCAGCAGTCGGACAGGGGGGGCTGAAGCTTTCTTT. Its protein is CASSRTGGAEAFF.

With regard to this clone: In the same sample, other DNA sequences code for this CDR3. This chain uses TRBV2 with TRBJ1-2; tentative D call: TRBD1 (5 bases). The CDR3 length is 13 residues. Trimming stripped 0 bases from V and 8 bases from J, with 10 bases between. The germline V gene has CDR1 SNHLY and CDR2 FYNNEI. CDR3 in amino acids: CASSEARGGGYTF. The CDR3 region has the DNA TGTGCCAGCAGTGAAGCGAGGGGCGGCGGCTACACCTTC.

The CDR3 loop reads CASSGQGGMTTEAFF. CDR3 nucleotide sequence: TGTGCCAGCAGCGGACAGGGAGGGATGACCACTGAAGCTTTCTTT. V is TRBV9 and J is TRBJ1-1; 7 bases fit TRBD1. The germline V gene encodes CDR1 SGDLS and CDR2 YYNGEE. This CDR3 region has 15 residues. V dropped 3 bases and J dropped 4; count of bases not matched to a gene: 9.

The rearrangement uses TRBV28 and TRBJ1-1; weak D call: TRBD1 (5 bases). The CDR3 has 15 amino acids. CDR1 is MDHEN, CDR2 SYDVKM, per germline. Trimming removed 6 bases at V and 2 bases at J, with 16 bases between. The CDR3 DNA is TGTGCCAGCAGCCCCTGGGGGGAGGGAAACACTGAAGCTTTCTTT. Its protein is CASSPWGEGNTEAFF.

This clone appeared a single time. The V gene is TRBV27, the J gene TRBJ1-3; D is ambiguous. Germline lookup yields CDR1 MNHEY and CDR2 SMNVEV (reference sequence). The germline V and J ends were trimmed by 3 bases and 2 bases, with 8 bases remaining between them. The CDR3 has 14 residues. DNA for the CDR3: TGTGCCAGCAGTTTGTGGGGTCCTGGAAACACCATATATTTT. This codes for CASSLWGPGNTIYF.

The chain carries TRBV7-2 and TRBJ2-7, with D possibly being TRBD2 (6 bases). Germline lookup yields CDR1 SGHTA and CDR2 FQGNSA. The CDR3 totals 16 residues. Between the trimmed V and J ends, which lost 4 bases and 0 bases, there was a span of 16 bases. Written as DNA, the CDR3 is TGTGCCAGCAGCTCGGGGAGGCTCATTACCTCCTACGAGCAGTACTTC. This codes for CASSSGRLITSYEQYF.

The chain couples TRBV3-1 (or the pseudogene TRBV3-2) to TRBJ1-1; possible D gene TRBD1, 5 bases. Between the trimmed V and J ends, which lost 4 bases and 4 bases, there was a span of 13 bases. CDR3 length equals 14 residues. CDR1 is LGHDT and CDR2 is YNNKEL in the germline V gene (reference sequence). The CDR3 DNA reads TGTGCCAGCAGCCGTTCGGGGACGAGCACTGAAGCTTTCTTT. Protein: CASSRSGTSTEAFF.

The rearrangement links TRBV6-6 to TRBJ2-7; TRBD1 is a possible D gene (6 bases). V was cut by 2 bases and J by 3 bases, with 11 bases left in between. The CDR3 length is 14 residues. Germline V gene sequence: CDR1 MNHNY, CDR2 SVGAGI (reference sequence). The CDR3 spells CASSYATGIYEQYF. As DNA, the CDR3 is TGTGCCAGCAGTTACGCCACAGGGATCTACGAGCAGTACTTC.

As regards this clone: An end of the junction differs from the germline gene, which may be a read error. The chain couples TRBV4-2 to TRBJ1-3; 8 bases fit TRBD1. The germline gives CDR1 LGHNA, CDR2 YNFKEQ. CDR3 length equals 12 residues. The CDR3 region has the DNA TGTGCCAGCAGCCAAGAGAGGGGACAGGCGGTCTTT. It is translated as CASSQERGQAVF.

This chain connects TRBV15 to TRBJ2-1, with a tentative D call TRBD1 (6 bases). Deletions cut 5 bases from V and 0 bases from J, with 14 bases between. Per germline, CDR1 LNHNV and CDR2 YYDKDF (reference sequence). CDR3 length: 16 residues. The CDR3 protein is CATSRTRDISYNEQFF. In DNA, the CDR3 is TGTGCCACCAGCCGGACCCGGGACATCTCCTACAATGAGCAGTTCTTC.

CDR3 in amino acids: CASSLGHGRGNTIYF. As DNA, the CDR3 is TGTGCCAGCAGCTTGGGACACGGCCGCGGAAACACCATATATTTT. V is TRBV7-2 and J is TRBJ1-3; D might be TRBD1 (6 bases). CDR1 and CDR2 from the germline V gene are SGHTA and FQGNSA. Trimming took off 3 bases at V and 4 bases at J, with 13 bases between the two ends. The CDR3 extends over 15 amino acids. The full variable domain, rest sourced from reference TRBV7-2 and TRBJ1-3, is GAGVSQSPSNKVTEKGKDVELRCDPISGHTALYWYRQSLGQGLEFLIYFQGNSAPDKSGLPSDRFSAERTGGSVSTLTIQRTQQEDSAVYLCASSLGHGRGNTIYFGEGSWLTVV.

The CDR3 is CAIRSTSGPHNEQFF. As DNA, the CDR3 is TGTGCCATCAGGTCTACTAGCGGGCCTCACAATGAGCAGTTCTTC. This rearrangement joins TRBV10-3 to TRBJ2-1; 9 nucleotides match TRBD2. Germline trimming cut 6 bases from V and 5 bases from J; bases unmatched to any gene: 8. The CDR3 covers 15 residues. Per the germline V gene, CDR1 is ENHRY and CDR2 is SYGVKD.

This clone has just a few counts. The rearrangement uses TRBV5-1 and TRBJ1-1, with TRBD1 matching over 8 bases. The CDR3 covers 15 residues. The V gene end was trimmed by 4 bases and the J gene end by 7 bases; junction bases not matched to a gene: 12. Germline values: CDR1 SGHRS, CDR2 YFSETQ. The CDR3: CASSTPQGAVGEAFF. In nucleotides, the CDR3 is TGCGCCAGCAGCACCCCTCAGGGGGCTGTAGGTGAAGCTTTCTTT.

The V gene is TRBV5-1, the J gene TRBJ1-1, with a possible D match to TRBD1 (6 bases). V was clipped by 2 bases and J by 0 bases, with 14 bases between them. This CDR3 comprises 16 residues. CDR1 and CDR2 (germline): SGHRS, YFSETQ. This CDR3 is CASSLQGSGMNTEAFF. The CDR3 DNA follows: TGCGCCAGCAGCTTACAGGGTTCTGGCATGAACACTGAAGCTTTCTTT.

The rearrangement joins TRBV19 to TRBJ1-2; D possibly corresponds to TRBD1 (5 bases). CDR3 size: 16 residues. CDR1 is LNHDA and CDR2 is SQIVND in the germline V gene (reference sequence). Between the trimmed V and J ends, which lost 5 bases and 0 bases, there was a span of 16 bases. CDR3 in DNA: TGTGCCAGTAGTTCGCGCAGCCAGGGAGCTAACTATGGCTACACCTTC. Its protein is CASSSRSQGANYGYTF. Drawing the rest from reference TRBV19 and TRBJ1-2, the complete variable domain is DGGITQSPKYLFRKEGQNVTLSCEQNLNHDAMYWYRQDPGQGLRLIYYSQIVNDFQKGDIAEGYSVSREKKESFPLTVTSAQKNPTAFYLCASSSRSQGANYGYTFGSGTRLTVV.

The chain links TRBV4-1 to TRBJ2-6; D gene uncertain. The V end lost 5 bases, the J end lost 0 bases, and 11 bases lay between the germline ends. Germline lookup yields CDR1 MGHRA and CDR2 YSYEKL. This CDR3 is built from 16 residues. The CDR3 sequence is CASSWIESSGANVLTF. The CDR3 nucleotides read TGCGCCAGCAGCTGGATAGAGAGCTCTGGGGCCAACGTCCTGACTTTC.

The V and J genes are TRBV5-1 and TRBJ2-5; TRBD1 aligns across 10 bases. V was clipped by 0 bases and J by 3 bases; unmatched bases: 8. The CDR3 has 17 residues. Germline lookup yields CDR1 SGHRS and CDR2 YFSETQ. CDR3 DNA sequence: TGCGCCAGCAGCTTGGCCGATTGGACAGGGGGTGAAGAGACCCAGTACTTC. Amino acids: CASSLADWTGGEETQYF.

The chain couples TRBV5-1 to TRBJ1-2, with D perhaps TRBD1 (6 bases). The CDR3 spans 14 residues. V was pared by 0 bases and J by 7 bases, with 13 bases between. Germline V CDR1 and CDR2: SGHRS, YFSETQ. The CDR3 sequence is CASSLDPGVGGYTF. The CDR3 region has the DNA TGCGCCAGCAGCTTGGATCCAGGGGTTGGTGGCTACACCTTC.

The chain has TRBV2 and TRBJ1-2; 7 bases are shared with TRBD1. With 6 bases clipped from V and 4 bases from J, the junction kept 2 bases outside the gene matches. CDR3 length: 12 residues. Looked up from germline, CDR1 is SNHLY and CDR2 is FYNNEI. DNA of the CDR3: TGTGCCAGCAGAGGGACAGCCTATGGCTACACCTTC. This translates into CASRGTAYGYTF.

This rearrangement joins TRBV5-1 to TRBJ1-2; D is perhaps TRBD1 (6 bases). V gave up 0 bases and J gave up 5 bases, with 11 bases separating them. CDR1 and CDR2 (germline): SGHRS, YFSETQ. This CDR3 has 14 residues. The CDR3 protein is CASSLGGREYGYTF. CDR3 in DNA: TGCGCCAGCAGCTTGGGGGGGCGGGAGTATGGCTACACCTTC.